Shown below are 26 T cell receptor beta chains from a single sample sequenced in a study of T cell changes during pregnancy in multiple sclerosis. Using immunoSEQ multiplex PCR, the repertoire was profiled, and TCRdb retains in-frame clones only, with some absent. Of about 22,000 clones listed, under 90% are singletons. The sequences come from CD8+ T cells from peripheral blood mononuclear cells, collected before pregnancy. These receptors were collected from a female donor with multiple sclerosis, enrolled in a pregnancy study.

The chain is built from TRBV27 and TRBJ1-2, with D unclear. The CDR3 consists of 15 residues. In germline, CDR1 is MNHEY, CDR2 SMNVEV (reference sequence). Trimming cost V 2 bases and J 6 bases, with 16 bases left between them. As DNA, the CDR3 is TGTGCCAGCAGTTTACAGATATGGAGCCGCGATGGCTACACCTTC. This sequence encodes CASSLQIWSRDGYTF.

The J gene is TRBJ2-2, the V gene TRBV5-1; weak D call: TRBD2 (5 bases). Trimming removed 3 bases at V and 0 bases at J, with 18 bases between. The CDR3 runs to 18 residues. Germline CDR1 and CDR2: SGHRS and YFSETQ. In DNA form, the CDR3 reads TGCGCCAGCAGCTGGGTTCAAGCGGCATACACGAACACCGGGGAGCTGTTTTTT. This encodes CASSWVQAAYTNTGELFF.

The chain uses TRBV5-4 and TRBJ2-6, with 10 bases identical to TRBD2. There are 19 residues in the CDR3. Trimming at V came to 0 bases and at J to 4 bases, leaving 10 bases not matched to a gene. CDR1 is SGHNT and CDR2 is YYREEE in the germline V gene (reference sequence). CDR3 nucleotide sequence: TGTGCCAGCAGCTTGGCCCTAGCGGGAGTATTCACCGGGGCCAACGTCCTGACTTTC. Translation: CASSLALAGVFTGANVLTF.

This clone was seen a handful of times. The J gene is TRBJ2-7, the V gene TRBV10-3; TRBD2 aligns across 14 bases. Trimming removed 3 bases from V and 9 bases from J; junction bases left unmatched: 19. In germline, CDR1 is ENHRY, CDR2 SYGVKD. The CDR3 length is 19 residues. The CDR3: CAISDPDRGRLAGGPGQYF. The CDR3 DNA reads TGTGCCATCAGTGACCCCGACAGGGGGCGACTAGCGGGAGGGCCGGGGCAGTACTTC.

This chain joins TRBV4-1 and TRBJ2-1, with unresolved D. The CDR3 consists of 12 residues. Germline CDR1 reads MGHRA; CDR2 reads YSYEKL. The V and J ends lost 0 bases and 7 bases respectively, with 4 bases between them. For the CDR3, the DNA is TGCGCCAGCAGCCAAGATCGGAATGAGCAGTTCTTC. Protein product: CASSQDRNEQFF.

The chain carries TRBV7-8 and TRBJ2-7; 8 nucleotides align to TRBD1. In germline, CDR1 is SGHVS, CDR2 FQNEAQ. J lost 3 bases, V lost 4 bases, and 5 bases had no gene match. The CDR3 consists of 14 residues. The CDR3 is CASSSWTGSYEQYF. The CDR3 DNA sequence: TGTGCCAGCAGCTCGTGGACAGGGAGCTACGAGCAGTACTTC.

V usage is TRBV6-5 and J usage is TRBJ2-7; no clear D gene. Germline CDR1 MNHEY, CDR2 SVGAGI. The CDR3 is 14 residues long. V shed 0 bases and J shed 2 bases, with 8 bases lying between them. CDR3 region: CASSYSSQAYEQYF. The CDR3 nucleotides read TGTGCCAGCAGTTACTCGAGTCAGGCCTACGAGCAGTACTTC.

This clone turned up a few times. This chain joins TRBV6-4 and TRBJ2-1, with D possibly being TRBD2 (5 bases). CDR3 length: 15 amino acids. Germline V gene lookup returns CDR1 MRHNA and CDR2 SNTAGT. V lost 0 bases, J lost 8 bases, and 14 bases lay in between. The CDR3 DNA sequence: TGTGCCAGCAGTGACTCGTCTAGCCCGAAAGATGAGCAGTTCTTC. The encoded protein is CASSDSSSPKDEQFF.

The chain is built from TRBV5-6 and TRBJ2-1; D may be TRBD2 (6 bases). Germline assignment: CDR1 SGHDT and CDR2 YYEEEE. The CDR3 has 15 residues. V lost 1 base and J lost 8, with 16 bases in between. The CDR3 nucleotides read TGTGCCAGCAGCTTGCAAGGAGGGGTAACGGATGAGCAGTTCTTC. Translated: CASSLQGGVTDEQFF.

This clone occurred a few times. The rearrangement uses TRBV7-9 and TRBJ2-7; the match to TRBD2 covers 14 bases. Germline trimming cut 5 bases from V and 5 bases from J; bases unmatched to any gene: 11. The CDR3 is 17 amino acids. From germline, CDR1 is SEHNR and CDR2 FQNEAQ (reference sequence). The CDR3 DNA sequence: TGTGCCAGCAGCCCTCTTATGGGACTAGCGGGAGTCCACGAGCAGTACTTC. Translation gives CASSPLMGLAGVHEQYF.

In its sample, this clone was seen a few times. CDR3 protein: CASSINSGAGGNEQFF. The CDR3, as DNA: TGTGCCAGTAGTATTAATAGCGGAGCCGGGGGCAATGAGCAGTTCTTC. This rearrangement joins TRBV19 to TRBJ2-1, with a possible D match to TRBD2 (6 bases). Trimming removed 3 bases at V and 6 bases at J, with 18 bases between. This CDR3 region has 16 residues. The germline V gene has CDR1 LNHDA and CDR2 SQIVND (reference sequence).

The V call is TRBV9, the J call TRBJ2-3; tentative D call: TRBD2 (6 bases). Germline V gene sequence: CDR1 SGDLS, CDR2 YYNGEE. Trimming cost V 0 bases and J 6 bases, with 14 bases left between them. CDR3 length equals 15 residues. DNA of the CDR3: TGTGCCAGCAGCGTAGGGAACGGGAGAGAGGATACGCAGTATTTT. Its translation is CASSVGNGREDTQYF.

V usage is TRBV14 and J usage is TRBJ2-7; 8 nucleotides align to TRBD1. CDR3 length: 13 amino acids. J was trimmed by 3 bases and V by 3 bases; bases with no gene match: 1. Germline CDR1 is SGHDN and CDR2 is FVKESK. CDR3: CASSHGTGYEQYF. As DNA, the CDR3 is TGTGCCAGCAGCCATGGGACAGGCTACGAGCAGTACTTC.

The count of this clone is one. The rearrangement uses TRBV27 and TRBJ1-5; D is undetermined. Germline values: CDR1 MNHEY, CDR2 SMNVEV (reference sequence). V lost 5 bases to trimming and J lost 5 bases, with 16 bases between them. This CDR3 has 15 amino acids. The CDR3 bases are TGTGCCAGCAGTAAAACTAGTTTTCTCGATCAGCCCCAGCATTTT. Its translation is CASSKTSFLDQPQHF.

V gene TRBV11-2 combines with J gene TRBJ2-5; D is possibly TRBD2 (5 bases). Germline V gives CDR1 SGHAT, CDR2 FQNNGV. V lost 4 bases and J lost 2, with 20 bases in between. The CDR3 runs to 17 residues. CDR3 nucleotides: TGTGCCAGCAGCTCCGGTGAGGGCTCCCCCTTACAAGAGACCCAGTACTTC. It codes for CASSSGEGSPLQETQYF. Variable domain in full (rest from reference TRBV11-2 and TRBJ2-5): EAGVAQSPRYKIIEKRQSVAFWCNPISGHATLYWYQQILGQGPKLLIQFQNNGVVDDSQLPKDRFSAERLKGVDSTLKIQPAKLEDSAVYLCASSSGEGSPLQETQYFGPGTRLLVL.

This chain joins TRBV5-4 and TRBJ2-7; D is unresolved. This CDR3 is built from 16 residues. The germline V gene has CDR1 SGHNT and CDR2 YYREEE (reference sequence). Trimming cost V 4 bases and J 2 bases, with 19 bases left between them. The DNA for the CDR3 is TGTGCCAGCAGCCTACAGTTACAGAGAATTACCTACGAGCAGTACTTC. This codes for CASSLQLQRITYEQYF.

This chain links TRBV2 with TRBJ2-7; the D gene is possibly TRBD2 (6 bases). The CDR3 extends over 13 amino acids. CDR1 SNHLY and CDR2 FYNNEI come from the germline V gene. With 6 bases removed from V and 0 bases from J, the gap between germline ends came to 9 bases. CDR3 DNA: TGTGCCAGCAGGCCGGGACTCTCCTACGAGCAGTACTTC. This encodes CASRPGLSYEQYF.

The genes are TRBV14 and TRBJ2-7; weak D call: TRBD2 (6 bases). Trimming shortened V by 4 bases and J by 4 bases, and 23 bases separated the two germline ends. CDR3 size: 17 residues. Germline lookup yields CDR1 SGHDN and CDR2 FVKESK. The CDR3 region has the DNA TGTGCCAGCAGCCGGGAGGACCTTCACGGGAGTTCGTACGAGCAGTACTTC. Protein product: CASSREDLHGSSYEQYF.

The chain has TRBV12-5 and TRBJ2-3; 12 bases align to TRBD2. The CDR3 is 22 amino acids. The germline V gene has CDR1 LGHNT and CDR2 FRNRAP. Losses at the gene ends were 3 bases for V and 6 bases for J; bases not matched to a gene: 25. The CDR3 sequence is CASGFPTRDRELWTSGMDTQYF. The CDR3 nucleotides read TGTGCTAGTGGTTTCCCGACCCGGGACAGGGAGTTATGGACTAGCGGGATGGATACGCAGTATTTT.

The V call is TRBV5-5, the J call TRBJ1-1, with D possibly matching TRBD1 (5 bases). Germline-derived CDR1 and CDR2 are SGHKS and YYEKEE (reference sequence). The CDR3 totals 13 residues. Trimming removed 0 bases from V and 4 bases from J, with 7 bases in between. CDR3 in amino acids: CASSLATGTEAFF. CDR3 DNA: TGTGCCAGCAGCTTGGCCACAGGCACTGAAGCTTTCTTT.

The rearrangement uses TRBV6-1 and TRBJ2-1, with 8 bases matching TRBD2. The V gene end was trimmed by 1 base and the J gene end by 3 bases; junction bases not matched to a gene: 5. Germline CDR1 MNHNS, CDR2 SASEGT. The CDR3 runs 16 residues. The CDR3 region is CASSEEAAGGYNEQFF. CDR3 in DNA: TGTGCCAGCAGTGAAGAGGCCGCGGGAGGCTACAATGAGCAGTTCTTC.

The V call is TRBV18, the J call TRBJ2-1, with TRBD2 identical over 8 bases. The junction had 7 bases not matched to a gene; V was cut back by 3 bases and J by 3 bases. Germline assignment: CDR1 KGHSH and CDR2 LQKENI. The CDR3 consists of 16 residues. This CDR3 is CASSPLAGGGYNEQFF. CDR3 DNA sequence: TGTGCCAGCTCACCTCTTGCGGGAGGAGGCTACAATGAGCAGTTCTTC. Combining the CDR3 with reference TRBV18 and TRBJ2-1 gives the whole variable domain NAGVMQNPRHLVRRRGQEARLRCSPMKGHSHVYWYRQLPEEGLKFMVYLQKENIIDESGMPKERFSAEFPKEGPSILRIQQVVRGDSAAYFCASSPLAGGGYNEQFFGPGTRLTVL.

The chain recombines TRBV6-6 with TRBJ2-7, with a weak D call TRBD2 (6 bases). The CDR3 loop spans 15 amino acids. Deletions cut 0 bases from V and 5 bases from J, with 14 bases between. CDR1 is MNHNY, CDR2 SVGAGI, per germline (reference sequence). For the CDR3, the DNA is TGTGCCAGCAGTTACTCGGGTGGAGGGGACCACGAGCAGTACTTC. Protein: CASSYSGGGDHEQYF.

CDR3 nucleotide sequence: TGTGCCAGCAGCTCACAGGTGGGCACAGATACGCAGTATTTT. It specifies CASSSQVGTDTQYF. The rearrangement links TRBV5-4 to TRBJ2-3, with D tentatively TRBD1 (5 bases). Trimming took 3 bases from V and 1 from J, leaving 9 bases between them. Germline CDR1 is SGHNT and CDR2 is YYREEE (reference sequence). CDR3 length: 14 amino acids.

This clone appeared once. The chain couples TRBV5-1 to TRBJ1-1; 9 bases match TRBD1. The germline CDR1 and CDR2 sequences are SGHRS and YFSETQ. This CDR3 is built from 15 residues. The trim removed 0 bases at V and 7 bases at J, leaving 7 bases unmatched. CDR3 loop: CASSLGDRAECEAFF. In DNA form, the CDR3 reads TGCGCCAGCAGCTTGGGGGACAGGGCCGAGTGTGAAGCTTTCTTT.

The rearrangement uses TRBV27 and TRBJ2-5, with 12 positions matching TRBD2. Germline loops: CDR1 MNHEY, CDR2 SMNVEV (reference sequence). This CDR3 region has 14 residues. The junction had 6 bases not matched to a gene; V was cut back by 8 bases and J by 5 bases. The CDR3 DNA is TGTGCCAGCCAGACTAGCGGGAGTCCGGAGACCCAGTACTTC. This encodes CASQTSGSPETQYF.